This TCR beta chain was sequenced in a study of CD4 T cells in relation to SARS-CoV-2 and coronaviruses listed by TCRdb under 2021. About the study as a whole: In the ViraFEST assay, PBMCs were cultured with antigen for nine to ten days, after which TCR beta CDR3s were sequenced to identify clonal expansions specific to the antigen. Shared crossreactive spike epitopes were mapped to their HLA restriction using patient-derived lymphoblastoid cell lines. A different, Illumina-based TCR-beta assay was used to sequence expansion assays from other donors in the study. The study assessed, at the TCR clonotype level, memory CD4+ T cell crossreactivity between SARS-CoV-2 and common cold coronavirus spike proteins. An HIV-1 Nef peptide pool or a culture without peptide was used as the negative reference condition. The Adaptive Biotechnologies TCR-sequencing kit was used to sequence samples from a few pre-COVID donors and the naive versus memory experiments, whereas other data were Illumina-based. Broader findings and caveats from the paper: Crossreactivity analysis centred on spike protein, so crossreactivity against other viral proteins was not assessed. Compared with monoreactive clones, crossreactive clones had significantly weaker SARS-CoV-2-driven expansion, a result consistent with antigenic imprinting. Memory CD4+ clonotypes crossrecognizing SARS-CoV-2 and at least one common cold coronavirus spike were found in about 61% of donors. Small numbers of patients and of tested TCRs were a limitation of the study. Pre-pandemic and post-infection samples were not both contributed by any donor, so tracing of the source of pre-existing responses was limited.

Receptors were amplified or captured by the immunoSEQ multiplex PCR assay. The paper's processing steps were these. During preprocessing, nonproductive sequences were discarded, as were any CDR3s that did not begin with C, did not end with F or W, or were shorter than 7 amino acids. Antigen-specific clonotypes were called with the MANAFEST web app, based on expansion relative to reference and other culture wells. A clone counted as positive if significantly expanded in 2 of 3 replicate wells versus the reference culture at FDR below 0.05. A further requirement for positive clones was significant expansion compared with all other tandem wells, along with an odds ratio above 5. CDR3 homology was quantified as pairwise Levenshtein distance, calculated with the stringdist R package after three terminal residues were trimmed from each end. Not all clones reach the TCRdb copy of this immuneACCESS table, which keeps in-frame sequences only. Checked studies attribute under half of the gap to unresolved V genes and leave the rest unexplained. V and J calls and clone size are as listed in that table; D and trimming were resolved from the DNA. This sample comprises about 25,000 clones, approximately 80% of them detected only once. The ten largest clones take up 21% of the sample.

This clone occurred a few times. Its antigen remains unidentified. Per-base quality was not reported, and no clone a single base away is much larger than it. From a lookup of the germline V gene, CDR1 and CDR2 are SGHTS and YDEGEE. Spanning cysteine to phenylalanine, the CDR3 consists of 16 amino acids. Just the 48-base CDR3 DNA is kept, in frame starting at base 1. V and J are truncated by 4 bases and 0 bases respectively, leaving an intervening sequence of 14 bases. CD4+ T cells from unexposed donors were collected before the COVID-19 pandemic (2011-2018). The EasySep CD4+ T cell isolation kit was used to isolate CD4+ T cells once the cultures had run for about 11 days. As cell number allowed, CD4+ T cells from unexposed donors were tested for reactivity to SARS-CoV-2 S and N and to four common cold coronavirus spike pools. Two million PBMCs per well were cultured in IMDM with roughly 5% human AB serum and about 9.7 IU/ml IL-2. Half of the culture medium was replaced with fresh IL-2-containing medium on days 3 and 7. Each peptide culture condition was generally run in triplicate replicate wells. The leukapheresis product for the unexposed donors was obtained through commercial purchase. Ficoll-Paque PLUS gradient centrifugation was used to isolate PBMCs from either whole blood or leukapheresis product. PBMCs were either cryopreserved at -140 degrees C or used fresh in the expansion assay. The QIAamp Micro DNA Kit was used to extract genomic DNA from the CD4+ T cells.

Recombination joined TRBV5-8 with TRBJ2-1; TRBD2 is possibly the D segment (5 matching bases). The sequencing input was CD4+ T cells from PBMCs, cultured in vitro. The receptor was derived from a human donor in good health. The sequence in DNA is TGTGCCAGCAGCCTGTGGACTGCGAGCTCCTACAATGAGCAGTTCTTC. It is translated as CASSLWTASSYNEQFF.